The entry that follows covers one T cell receptor beta chain sequence. Its antigen is as yet unknown. V was pared by 4 bases and J by 0 bases, with 9 bases between. Germline V gene lookup returns CDR1 MNHNS and CDR2 SASEGT. The CDR3 is 15 residues long. The sample is drawn from a study of T cells in tuberculosis. This table comes from immunoSEQ multiplex PCR, and its TCRdb copy is limited to in-frame clones, with some not included. The sample contains 45,000 or so clones, around 96% of which appear only once. General study results and limits: A GMM-specific repertoire classifier reached 80% to 90% accuracy, AUROC about 0.9. Shorter CDR3-alpha in active tuberculosis partly drove smaller distances. Active tuberculosis TCR-alpha repertoires lay closer to GMM-specific TCRs than IGRA-negative controls, suggesting clonal expansion.

Sequenced: PBMCs. The chain carries TRBV6-1 and TRBJ1-4; tentatively, D is TRBD1 (5 bases). This receptor was taken from a donor aged 10-29 years with latent tuberculosis or without tuberculosis infection. The CDR3: CASSASGSTNEKLFF. CDR3 bases: TGTGCCAGCAGTGCTTCAGGGTCAACTAATGAAAAACTGTTTTTT.